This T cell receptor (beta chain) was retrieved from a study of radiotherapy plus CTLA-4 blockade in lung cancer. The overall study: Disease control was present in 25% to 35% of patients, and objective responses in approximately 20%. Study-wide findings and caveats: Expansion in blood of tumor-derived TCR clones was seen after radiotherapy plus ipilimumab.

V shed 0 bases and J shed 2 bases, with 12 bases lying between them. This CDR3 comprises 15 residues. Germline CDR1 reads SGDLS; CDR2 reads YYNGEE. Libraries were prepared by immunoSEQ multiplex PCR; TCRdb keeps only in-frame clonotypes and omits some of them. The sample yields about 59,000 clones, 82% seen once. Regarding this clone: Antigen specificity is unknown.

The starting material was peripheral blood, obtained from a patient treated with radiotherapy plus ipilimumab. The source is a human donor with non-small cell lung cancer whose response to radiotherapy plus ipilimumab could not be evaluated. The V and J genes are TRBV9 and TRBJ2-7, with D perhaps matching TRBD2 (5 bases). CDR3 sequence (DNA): TGTGCCAGCAGCGTAGACGAGGGCAGGCCCTACGAGCAGTACTTC. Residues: CASSVDEGRPYEQYF.